This T cell receptor beta chain emerged from a study of control samples from healthy donors and cancer patients. The CDR3 contains 13 residues. Germline assignment: CDR1 SGHDT and CDR2 YYEEEE. The V gene lost 0 bases and the J gene lost 7 bases, with 8 bases spanning the gap. Assay: immunoSEQ multiplex PCR; the TCRdb copy retains only in-frame clones and omits some. Found here are approximately 100,000 clones, approximately 81% of them singletons; the top ten hold 2.1%. The chain recombines TRBV5-6 with TRBJ2-1, with no clear D. The sample taken for sequencing was blood. This sequence originates from a woman aged 35 to 49 in good health. The CDR3 nucleotides read TGTGCCAGCAGCTTGGGCCCTATAAATGAGCAGTTCTTC. The encoded protein is CASSLGPINEQFF. Complete variable domain (other parts from reference TRBV5-6 and TRBJ2-1): DAGVTQSPTHLIKTRGQQVTLRCSPKSGHDTVSWYQQALGQGPQFIFQYYEEEERQRGNFPDRFSGHQFPNYSSELNVNALLLGDSALYLCASSLGPINEQFFGPGTRLTVL.